Shown below are 12 T cell receptor beta chains from a single sample sequenced in a study of blood T cell repertoires in COVID-19. This table comes from immunoSEQ multiplex PCR, and its TCRdb copy is limited to in-frame clones, with some not included. The sample has 150,000 to 200,000 clones, about 92% seen once. Source material: peripheral blood. The receptors come from a woman in her sixties or seventies with COVID-19, enrolled during active disease.

The V call is TRBV7-6, the J call TRBJ2-3; possible D gene TRBD2, 5 bases. Per the germline V gene, CDR1 is SGHVS and CDR2 is FNYEAQ. The V gene lost 1 base and the J gene lost 2 bases, with 10 bases spanning the gap. The CDR3 sequence is 15 residues long. CDR3 in DNA: TGTGCCAGCAGCTTAGAGCCGGGGAACACAGATACGCAGTATTTT. It is translated as CASSLEPGNTDTQYF.

V and J are TRBV29-1 and TRBJ2-5, with D possibly being TRBD2 (7 bases). The CDR3 is 12 amino acids. Germline-derived CDR1 and CDR2 are SQVTM and ANQGSEA. The V gene lost 4 bases and the J gene lost 5 bases, with 11 bases spanning the gap. The CDR3 region has the DNA TGCAGCGTTGCGGGGGGCGAGGAGACCCAGTACTTC. The encoded protein is CSVAGGEETQYF.

The rearrangement links TRBV6-5 to TRBJ2-7, with a weak D call TRBD2 (6 bases). This CDR3 has 14 residues. The germline V gene encodes CDR1 MNHEY and CDR2 SVGAGI. Trimming took 6 bases from V and 3 from J, leaving 15 bases between them. The CDR3 loop reads CASSRERVGYEQYF. The CDR3 DNA follows: TGTGCCAGCAGCCGGGAGAGAGTCGGCTACGAGCAGTACTTC.

Here the CDR3 DNA reads TGCAGTGCTAGAATTTCCCTTGGCTACACCTTC. Protein product: CSARISLGYTF. V and J are TRBV20-1 and TRBJ1-2, with unresolved D. Trimming shortened V by 2 bases and J by 7 bases, and 8 bases separated the two germline ends. The CDR3 extends over 11 amino acids. Germline V gives CDR1 DFQATT, CDR2 SNEGSKA (reference sequence).

CDR3 DNA sequence: TGTGCCAGCAGCCCGGGCCGGGCTAGCCTGTTCTTC. Amino acid sequence: CASSPGRASLFF. The chain uses TRBV13 and TRBJ2-1, with TRBD2 as a possible D gene (5 bases). Trimming removed 5 bases from V and 15 bases from J, with 17 bases in between. Germline V CDR1 and CDR2: PRHDT, FYEKMQ (reference sequence). The CDR3 has 12 amino acids.

J is TRBJ2-5 and V is TRBV7-9, with D perhaps TRBD2 (6 bases). The germline gives CDR1 SEHNR, CDR2 FQNEAQ (reference sequence). V shed 5 bases and J shed 4 bases, with 11 bases lying between them. The CDR3 runs 13 residues. The CDR3 DNA reads TGTGCCAGCAGCCGTCCGGGGGTAGAGACCCAGTACTTC. This translates into CASSRPGVETQYF. Combining the CDR3 with reference TRBV7-9 and TRBJ2-5 gives the whole variable domain DTGVSQNPRHKITKRGQNVTFRCDPISEHNRLYWYRQTLGQGPEFLTYFQNEAQLEKSRLLSDRFSAERPKGSFSTLEIQRTEQGDSAMYLCASSRPGVETQYFGPGTRLLVL.

The chain joins TRBV30 to TRBJ1-1; TRBD1 matches at 7 bases. Germline CDR1 GTSNPN, CDR2 SVGIG (reference sequence). V trimming: 0 bases; J trimming: 7 bases; junction bases outside the gene matches: 5. The CDR3 loop spans 13 amino acids. The CDR3 loop reads CAWSVLGGVEAFF. DNA for the CDR3: TGTGCCTGGAGTGTATTAGGGGGCGTTGAAGCTTTCTTT.

This sequence joins TRBV4-2 and TRBJ1-2; unclear D gene. The germline gives CDR1 LGHNA, CDR2 YNFKEQ. Trimming stripped 0 bases from V and 7 bases from J, with 6 bases between. This CDR3 is 12 amino acids long. CDR3 bases: TGTGCCAGCAGCCAAGACGCCGGTGGCTACACCTTC. Protein sequence: CASSQDAGGYTF.

The chain uses TRBV5-6 and TRBJ2-7; possibly TRBD2 for D (5 bases). Germline values: CDR1 SGHDT, CDR2 YYEEEE. The germline V and J ends were trimmed by 4 bases and 7 bases, with 15 bases remaining between them. The CDR3 runs 13 residues. The CDR3 coding sequence is TGTGCCAGCAGCACCGTACCGGGATTTGAGCAGTACTTC. This codes for CASSTVPGFEQYF.

In DNA, the CDR3 is TGTGCCAGCAGCAGGACTAGCGGGCGGTACCAAGAGACCCAGTACTTC. Residues: CASSRTSGRYQETQYF. The J gene is TRBJ2-5, the V gene TRBV11-2; 11 bases fit TRBD2. This CDR3 has 16 residues. Looked up from germline, CDR1 is SGHAT and CDR2 is FQNNGV. The V and J ends lost 5 bases and 0 bases, in that order; junction bases with no gene match: 5.

The chain uses TRBV4-3 and TRBJ2-6; unclear D gene. Germline V gives CDR1 LGHNA, CDR2 YSLEER. The V and J ends lost 0 bases and 1 base respectively, with 7 bases between them. The CDR3 contains 16 residues. The CDR3 is CASSQDWASGANVLTF. In DNA form, the CDR3 reads TGCGCCAGCAGCCAAGATTGGGCTTCTGGGGCCAACGTCCTGACTTTC.

The V call is TRBV18, the J call TRBJ1-2; 9 bases match TRBD1. The V gene end was trimmed by 3 bases and the J gene end by 3 bases; junction bases not matched to a gene: 5. This CDR3 contains 15 residues. Germline CDR1 KGHSH, CDR2 LQKENI. CDR3 amino acids: CASSPYRDRDYGYTF. CDR3 nucleotides: TGTGCCAGCTCACCCTACCGGGACAGGGACTATGGCTACACCTTC.